The present T cell receptor beta chain was sequenced within a study of blood T cell repertoires in COVID-19. Study summary: Samples taken during acute and convalescent COVID-19 were collected in the United States, Italy and Spain. PBMCs, B-cell-depleted T cells, or T cells were the source of the cDNA or gDNA that made up the material.

Germline assignment: CDR1 MNHNS and CDR2 SASEGT. Trimming at V came to 2 bases and at J to 1 base, leaving 9 bases not matched to a gene. There are 18 residues in the CDR3. Authors' methods: The authors estimated nucleated cell counts from reference gene primer amplification. Clones were sequenced by immunoSEQ multiplex PCR, and TCRdb holds only the in-frame ones, with some missing. V, J and clone size are taken as reported in that table, and D and trimming were inferred from the DNA itself. Found here are roughly 30,000 clones, 81% of them singletons; the top ten hold roughly a sixth. Sequenced input: peripheral blood. This TCR was sampled from a woman aged 60 to 75 with acute or convalescent COVID-19. The gene calls are TRBV6-1 and TRBJ1-1; 11 bases map to TRBD1. This CDR3 is CASSELGQGASRNTEAFF. The CDR3 region has the DNA TGTGCCAGCAGTGAACTCGGACAGGGGGCGTCTCGGAACACTGAAGCTTTCTTT.